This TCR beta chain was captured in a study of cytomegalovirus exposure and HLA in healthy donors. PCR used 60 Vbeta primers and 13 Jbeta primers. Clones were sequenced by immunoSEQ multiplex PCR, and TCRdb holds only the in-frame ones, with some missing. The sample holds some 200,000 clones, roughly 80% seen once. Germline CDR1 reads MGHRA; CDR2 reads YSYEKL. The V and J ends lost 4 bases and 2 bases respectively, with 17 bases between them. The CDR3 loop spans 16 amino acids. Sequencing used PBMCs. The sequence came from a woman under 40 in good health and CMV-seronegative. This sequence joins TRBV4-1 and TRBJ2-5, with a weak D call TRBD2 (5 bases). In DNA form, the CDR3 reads TGCGCCAGCAGCCCCGCTTCCCGGGGTATACAAGAGACCCAGTACTTC. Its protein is CASSPASRGIQETQYF.